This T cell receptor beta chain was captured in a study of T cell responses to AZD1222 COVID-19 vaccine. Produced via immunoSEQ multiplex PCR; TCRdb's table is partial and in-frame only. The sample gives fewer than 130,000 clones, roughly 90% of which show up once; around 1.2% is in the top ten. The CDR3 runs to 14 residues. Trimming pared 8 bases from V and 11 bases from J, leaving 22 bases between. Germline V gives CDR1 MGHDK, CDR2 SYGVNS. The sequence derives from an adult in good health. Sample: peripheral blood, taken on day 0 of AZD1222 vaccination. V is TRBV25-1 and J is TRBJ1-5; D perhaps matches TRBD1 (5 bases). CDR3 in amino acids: CASGKDRARRAQHF. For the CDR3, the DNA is TGTGCCAGCGGTAAAGACAGAGCGAGAAGGGCCCAGCATTTT.